This T cell receptor (beta chain) emerged from a study of blood T cell repertoires in COVID-19. Cohort 3 recovery required two negative PCRs, clearance, or symptom resolution. How the authors handled the data: Reference gene primer amplification in the assay estimated nucleated cell counts. This table comes from immunoSEQ multiplex PCR, and its TCRdb copy is limited to in-frame clones, with some not included. That table is the source of V, J and clone size, and D and trimming were worked out from the DNA. The sample contains about half a million clones, about 88% of which appear only once. Comment on this clone: The sample contains more than one DNA sequence encoding this CDR3.

CDR3 size: 14 residues. After removal of 2 bases from V and 5 bases from J, the junction contained 4 bases not matched to a gene. Germline V gives CDR1 MNHEY, CDR2 SVGAGI. The V call is TRBV6-5, the J call TRBJ2-5, with TRBD2 matching over 8 bases. Source material: PBMCs or T cells enriched from blood (not recorded which). This TCR came from a woman in her fifties or sixties who had recovered from COVID-19. CDR3 loop: CASSYRGGRETQYF. The CDR3, as DNA: TGTGCCAGCAGTTACCGGGGGGGGCGGGAGACCCAGTACTTC.